The rows below give T cell receptor beta chains drawn from one sample of a study of identical twins. TCRdb recomputed calls from the 5' RACE reads with MiXCR, one row per CDR3 protein. Of about 690,000 distinct CDR3 sequences in the sample, 5.5% to 7.5% were seen once. The material sequenced was naive T cells sorted from blood. Receptor source: a man younger than 30 in good health. The CDR3 runs from the conserved cysteine through the conserved F or W. The D gene is left open where the match is weak. Rows may omit the clone size; those that give it use once, few, many or a size class.

CDR3 length: 14
D gene: -
clone size: few
J gene: TRBJ2-5
V gene: TRBV27
CDR3 protein: CASSPSGVRETQYF
CDR3 DNA: TGTGCCAGCAGCCCCTCCGGGGTCCGGGAGACCCAGTACTTC

CDR3 length: 13
D gene: -
clone size: many
J gene: TRBJ2-7
V gene: TRBV10-3
CDR3 protein: CAISDRDSYEQYF
CDR3 DNA: TGTGCCATCAGTGACAGGGACTCCTACGAGCAGTACTTC

CDR3 length: 14
D gene: TRBD1
clone size: -
J gene: TRBJ2-7
V gene: TRBV28
CDR3 protein: CASRSGTGIEEQYF
CDR3 DNA: TGTGCCAGCAGGTCCGGGACAGGCATTGAGGAGCAGTACTTC

CDR3 length: 14
D gene: -
clone size: many
J gene: TRBJ1-6
V gene: TRBV5-1
CDR3 protein: CASSLAAKNSPLHF
CDR3 DNA: TGCGCCAGCAGCTTGGCCGCTAAGAATTCACCCCTCCACTTT

CDR3 length: 11
D gene: -
clone size: -
J gene: TRBJ1-4
V gene: TRBV10-2
CDR3 protein: CASSESRVLFF
CDR3 DNA: TGCGCCAGCAGTGAGTCGAGAGTGCTGTTTTTT

CDR3 length: 16
D gene: TRBD1
clone size: -
J gene: TRBJ2-7
V gene: TRBV27
CDR3 protein: CASSYRQGKVSSEQYF
CDR3 DNA: TGTGCCAGCAGTTACCGACAGGGAAAGGTATCCTCCGAGCAGTACTTC

CDR3 length: 15
D gene: TRBD2
clone size: many
J gene: TRBJ2-1
V gene: TRBV20-1
CDR3 protein: CSARAGTSGDNEQFF
CDR3 DNA: TGCAGTGCCAGGGCTGGGACTAGCGGAGACAATGAGCAGTTCTTC

CDR3 length: 12
D gene: -
clone size: -
J gene: TRBJ2-1
V gene: TRBV2
CDR3 protein: CARRTAYNEQFF
CDR3 DNA: TGTGCCAGAAGGACGGCCTACAATGAGCAGTTCTTC

CDR3 length: 13
D gene: -
clone size: many
J gene: TRBJ2-1
V gene: TRBV18
CDR3 protein: CASSPLQFNEQFF
CDR3 DNA: TGTGCCAGCTCACCACTCCAGTTTAATGAGCAGTTCTTC

CDR3 length: 15
D gene: -
clone size: -
J gene: TRBJ1-2
V gene: TRBV29-1
CDR3 protein: CSVEFAGSQFNGYTF
CDR3 DNA: TGCAGCGTTGAATTCGCCGGTTCACAGTTTAATGGCTACACCTTC

CDR3 length: 15
D gene: TRBD2
clone size: -
J gene: TRBJ2-1
V gene: TRBV20-1
CDR3 protein: CSARASGRVFNEQFF
CDR3 DNA: TGCAGTGCTAGAGCTAGCGGGAGGGTATTCAATGAGCAGTTCTTC

CDR3 length: 15
D gene: TRBD1
clone size: few
J gene: TRBJ1-5
V gene: TRBV12-3/TRBV12-4
CDR3 protein: CASTPAGTVNQPQHF
CDR3 DNA: TGTGCCAGCACCCCCGCCGGGACAGTCAATCAGCCCCAGCATTTT

CDR3 length: 14
D gene: -
clone size: -
J gene: TRBJ2-7
V gene: TRBV20-1
CDR3 protein: CSARKADPTYEQYF
CDR3 DNA: TGCAGTGCTAGAAAAGCGGACCCAACCTACGAGCAGTACTTC

CDR3 length: 17
D gene: -
clone size: -
J gene: TRBJ2-3
V gene: TRBV7-8
CDR3 protein: CASSLAKRQPSTDTQYF
CDR3 DNA: TGTGCCAGCAGCTTAGCCAAAAGACAGCCCAGCACAGATACGCAGTATTTT

CDR3 length: 13
D gene: -
clone size: few
J gene: TRBJ2-2
V gene: TRBV11-3
CDR3 protein: CASSLGEYGELFF
CDR3 DNA: TGTGCCAGCAGCTTAGGGGAGTACGGGGAGCTGTTTTTT

CDR3 length: 19
D gene: TRBD2
clone size: -
J gene: TRBJ2-3
V gene: TRBV6-2/TRBV6-3
CDR3 protein: CASSYWIPGLAAFTDTQYF
CDR3 DNA: TGTGCCAGCAGTTACTGGATTCCGGGACTAGCGGCTTTCACAGATACGCAGTATTTT